This T cell receptor beta chain is from a study of T cell repertoires and HLA-DP antigens. Study-wide background: The donors, ranging 18-to-29 to 60-to-69 years, included a couple of males and one female.

Primers targeted 54 TRBV and 13 TRBJ segments. Each pre-culture CD4+ sample aimed for over 150,000 T cell genomes at deep resolution. Here immunoSEQ multiplex PCR was the method, and the copy in TCRdb shows in-frame clones only, minus some. This repertoire shows approximately 89,000 clones, about 89% found once; its top ten account for 1.5% to 2%. This clone showed up just a few times. Its antigen is undetermined. With 5 bases clipped from V and 1 base from J, the junction kept 9 bases outside the gene matches. There are 17 residues in the CDR3. In germline, CDR1 is SGHRS, CDR2 YFSETQ. The sequence came from a man aged 50-59 years in good health and CMV-seronegative. The sequencing input was CD4+ T cells from PBMCs. This sequence joins TRBV5-1 and TRBJ2-3, with 11 bases fitting TRBD2. CDR3 bases: TGCGCCAGCAGGACTAGCGGGGTCACGGCGGGCACAGATACGCAGTATTTT. Translating gives CASRTSGVTAGTDTQYF.